This T cell receptor beta chain was retrieved from a study of blood T cell repertoires in COVID-19. This CDR3 has 14 residues. Germline V gene data show CDR1 as SGDLS and CDR2 as YYNGEE. Trimming removed 3 bases from V and 6 bases from J; junction bases left unmatched: 6. Data came from immunoSEQ multiplex PCR; TCRdb stores just in-frame clones and leaves some out. This table holds approximately 200,000 clones, 87% found once. Sequenced sample: PBMCs or T cells enriched from blood (not recorded which). The receptor's source is a man aged 25 to 40 who had recovered from COVID-19. V and J are TRBV9 and TRBJ2-1; 7 bases agree with TRBD1. The CDR3 is CASSAFTGVNEQFF. In nucleotides, the CDR3 is TGTGCCAGCAGCGCCTTTACAGGGGTCAATGAGCAGTTCTTC.